This T cell receptor beta chain was retrieved from a study of T cell responses to AZD1222 COVID-19 vaccine. Only in-frame clones appear in the TCRdb table, and some are missing; sequencing was by immunoSEQ multiplex PCR. The sample records about 190,000 clones, approximately 94% being singletons. Trimming removed 3 bases from V and 3 bases from J, with 11 bases in between. Germline assignment: CDR1 KGHDR and CDR2 SFDVKD. This CDR3 has 15 residues. V and J are TRBV24-1 and TRBJ2-1; a weak D match, TRBD2 (7 bases). Sequenced here: peripheral blood, sampled on day 0 of AZD1222 vaccination. The clonotype comes from an adult in good health. DNA of the CDR3: TGTGCCACCAGTGATAGGGGGGGCGGCTACAATGAGCAGTTCTTC. As protein: CATSDRGGGYNEQFF.